These 17 T cell receptor beta chains were sequenced from one sample in a study of T cell responses to AZD1222 COVID-19 vaccine (dated by TCRdb to about 2021). Library method: the immunoSEQ multiplex PCR assay. Imported from immuneACCESS, the table was reduced by TCRdb to in-frame sequences with V and J called. These copies leave out some clones; in studies compared against another copy, an unresolved V gene accounts for under half, and the cause of the remainder is not known. For this sample there are roughly 130,000 clones; around 91% appear just once. The top ten hold around 3.3% of the sample. Sample time point, as interpreted from the label and publication: baseline before first vaccination. This specimen consisted of peripheral blood, obtained on day 0 of AZD1222 vaccination. These receptors were taken from an adult in good health.

The V and J genes are TRBV7-9 and TRBJ1-6; D not resolved. Trimming pared 2 bases from V and 7 bases from J, leaving 9 bases between. The CDR3 consists of 14 residues. The germline V gene has CDR1 SEHNR and CDR2 FQNEAQ (reference sequence). The CDR3 is CASSLRIVNSPLHF. CDR3 coding DNA: TGTGCCAGCAGCTTACGGATTGTCAATTCACCCCTCCACTTT.

Note on this clone: This sample includes further DNA sequences coding for the same CDR3. The V call is TRBV9, the J call TRBJ2-7; D is undetermined. The CDR3 length is 13 residues. Germline lookup yields CDR1 SGDLS and CDR2 YYNGEE. V was clipped by 1 base and J by 0 bases, with 5 bases between them. The CDR3 DNA follows: TGTGCCAGCAGCGTAACTGGCTCCTACGAGCAGTACTTC. It codes for CASSVTGSYEQYF.

V gene TRBV6-2 or TRBV6-3 combines with J gene TRBJ1-5; D is uncertain. Trimming took 2 bases from V and 5 from J, leaving 7 bases between them. The CDR3 is made up of 13 amino acids. From germline, CDR1 is MNHEY and CDR2 SVGEGT. This CDR3 is CASSYPADQPQHF. In DNA form, the CDR3 reads TGTGCCAGCAGTTACCCAGCTGATCAGCCCCAGCATTTT.

The chain joins TRBV5-4 to TRBJ1-2, with 7 bases that match TRBD1. The germline V gene has CDR1 SGHNT and CDR2 YYREEE (reference sequence). After removal of 3 bases from V and 0 bases from J, the junction contained 5 bases not matched to a gene. The CDR3 has 15 amino acids. The CDR3 here is CASSSTGRANYGYTF. DNA for the CDR3: TGTGCCAGCAGCTCGACAGGGAGGGCTAACTATGGCTACACCTTC.

The chain employs TRBV5-5 and TRBJ2-3; 10 bases agree with TRBD1. With V trimmed by 4 bases and J by 3 bases, 5 bases remained unmatched. The CDR3 loop spans 15 amino acids. Germline values: CDR1 SGHKS, CDR2 YYEKEE (reference sequence). The CDR3 region has the DNA TGTGCCAGCAGCCAGGGGGACAGGGGAACAGATACGCAGTATTTT. Encoded protein: CASSQGDRGTDTQYF.

The chain uses TRBV6-5 and TRBJ2-7, with D possibly matching TRBD2 (6 bases). The CDR3 has 14 residues. V shed 11 bases and J shed 4 bases, with 21 bases lying between them. CDR1 and CDR2 (germline): MNHEY, SVGAGI. The CDR3 here is CAAQKFGGSYEQYF. The CDR3 DNA follows: TGTGCCGCCCAGAAGTTCGGGGGTTCTTACGAGCAGTACTTC.

This chain connects TRBV19 to TRBJ2-2; TRBD1 aligns across 8 bases. With 5 bases clipped from V and 7 bases from J, the junction kept 9 bases outside the gene matches. Germline CDR1 and CDR2: LNHDA and SQIVND (reference sequence). The CDR3 extends over 15 amino acids. CDR3 loop: CASSLGQGVGGELFF. The DNA for the CDR3 is TGTGCCAGTAGTCTCGGACAGGGAGTGGGCGGGGAGCTGTTTTTT.

This chain connects TRBV4-2 to TRBJ2-7; the D is unclear. In germline, CDR1 is LGHNA, CDR2 YNFKEQ. V lost 3 bases, J lost 0 bases, and 15 bases lay in between. The CDR3 is made up of 16 amino acids. The CDR3: CASSQGGPASSYEQYF. CDR3 nucleotide sequence: TGTGCCAGCAGCCAGGGTGGTCCGGCGAGCTCCTACGAGCAGTACTTC.

This clone has a single count. The J gene is TRBJ2-3, the V gene TRBV3-1 (or the pseudogene TRBV3-2), with D uncertain. The CDR3 contains 12 residues. In germline, CDR1 is LGHDT, CDR2 YNNKEL (reference sequence). The V and J ends lost 2 bases and 6 bases respectively, with 6 bases between them. The CDR3 bases are TGTGCCAGCAGCCAAATGGGGGATACGCAGTATTTT. Translation gives CASSQMGDTQYF.

V usage is TRBV6-2 or TRBV6-3 and J usage is TRBJ1-2; no firm D call. The CDR3 length is 14 residues. Germline CDR1 is MNHEY and CDR2 is SVGEGT. V was clipped by 6 bases and J by 0 bases, with 11 bases between them. The CDR3 sequence is CASSSPGPNYGYTF. The CDR3 coding sequence is TGTGCCAGCAGCTCACCGGGCCCTAACTATGGCTACACCTTC.

The J gene is TRBJ2-1, the V gene TRBV9; D is possibly TRBD2 (6 bases). The germline V and J ends were trimmed by 3 bases and 9 bases, with 16 bases remaining between them. CDR3 length equals 14 residues. Germline V gene sequence: CDR1 SGDLS, CDR2 YYNGEE. The CDR3 nucleotides read TGTGCCAGCAGCGATGGCAGGGAGGACGGTGAGCAGTTCTTC. Its translation: CASSDGREDGEQFF.

In its sample, this clone was seen once. This chain uses TRBV6-2 or TRBV6-3 with TRBJ2-3; D may be TRBD2 (5 bases). V was clipped by 5 bases and J by 8 bases, with 8 bases between them. The CDR3 loop spans 11 amino acids. In germline, CDR1 is MNHEY, CDR2 SVGEGT. The CDR3 protein is CASSLGVTQYF. CDR3 sequence (DNA): TGTGCCAGCAGTCTCGGGGTTACGCAGTATTTT.

The rearrangement links TRBV6-2 or TRBV6-3 to TRBJ2-5, with 7 bases identical to TRBD2. CDR1 and CDR2 from the germline V gene are MNHEY and SVGEGT. V was pared by 2 bases and J by 4 bases, with 7 bases of the junction left unmatched. The CDR3 has 15 amino acids. This CDR3 is CASSYGDYHGETQYF. In DNA, the CDR3 is TGTGCCAGCAGTTACGGGGACTACCATGGAGAGACCCAGTACTTC.

The rearrangement links TRBV9 to TRBJ1-4; 9 nucleotides line up with TRBD1. The V and J ends lost 0 bases and 4 bases, in that order; junction bases with no gene match: 4. The CDR3 runs 16 residues. The germline V gene encodes CDR1 SGDLS and CDR2 YYNGEE. The CDR3 sequence: CASSVGQGELNEKLFF. CDR3 DNA: TGTGCCAGCAGCGTAGGACAGGGGGAGCTTAATGAAAAACTGTTTTTT.

The rearrangement links TRBV2 to TRBJ1-2; D possibly corresponds to TRBD1 (6 bases). V was pared by 10 bases and J by 8 bases, with 17 bases between. Germline V gene sequence: CDR1 SNHLY, CDR2 FYNNEI. The CDR3 has 12 amino acids. CDR3: CATQRGSVGYTF. The CDR3 nucleotides are TGTGCCACCCAGAGGGGGAGTGTGGGCTACACCTTC.

The chain recombines TRBV2 with TRBJ2-7; D call uncertain. The germline CDR1 and CDR2 sequences are SNHLY and FYNNEI. This CDR3 has 13 residues. The V and J ends lost 6 bases and 5 bases respectively, with 14 bases between them. The CDR3 DNA is TGTGCCAGCAGGGCCGGGCCCCCCAACGAGCAGTACTTC. This codes for CASRAGPPNEQYF.

The chain recombines TRBV7-9 with TRBJ2-7; a possible D gene is TRBD2 (5 bases). The CDR3 extends over 15 amino acids. CDR1 and CDR2 (germline): SEHNR, FQNEAQ (reference sequence). Between the trimmed V and J ends, which lost 5 bases and 5 bases, there was a span of 19 bases. The CDR3 spells CASSVPGSIPHEQYF. CDR3 in DNA: TGTGCCAGCAGCGTTCCTGGGAGCATCCCGCACGAGCAGTACTTC.